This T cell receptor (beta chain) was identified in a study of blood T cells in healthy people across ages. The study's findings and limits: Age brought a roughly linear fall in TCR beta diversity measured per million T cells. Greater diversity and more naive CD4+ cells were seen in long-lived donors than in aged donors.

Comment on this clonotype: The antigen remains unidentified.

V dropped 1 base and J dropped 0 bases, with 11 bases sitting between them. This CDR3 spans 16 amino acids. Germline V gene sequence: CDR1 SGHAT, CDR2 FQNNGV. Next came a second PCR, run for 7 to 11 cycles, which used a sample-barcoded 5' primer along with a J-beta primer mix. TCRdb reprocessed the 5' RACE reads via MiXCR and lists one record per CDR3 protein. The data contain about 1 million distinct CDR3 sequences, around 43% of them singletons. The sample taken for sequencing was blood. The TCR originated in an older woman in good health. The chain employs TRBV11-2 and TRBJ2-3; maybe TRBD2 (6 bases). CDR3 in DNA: TGTGCCAGCAGCTTAGGGGGCGGGACGAGCACAGATACGCAGTATTTT. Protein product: CASSLGGGTSTDTQYF.